This T cell receptor (beta chain) was obtained from a study of blood T cell repertoires in COVID-19 (dated by TCRdb to 2018 to 2020). For context, the study as a whole: Collaborator samples came from the United States, Italy and Spain and covered acute and convalescent phases of COVID-19. Samples came from the ongoing ImmuneRACE study (first 160 participants) plus 1,254 subjects from 6 global collaborators. The material from the prospective study consisted of cDNA or gDNA derived from T cells, B-cell-depleted T cells, or PBMCs. Deeply sampled blood TCRbeta repertoires from subjects exposed to, actively infected with, or recovered from COVID-19 were included in the dataset. A de-identified subject ID, COVID-19 status, age in years and sex were almost always included in the sample metadata. Where available, HLA class I and class II types were obtained from metadata supplied by the sample provider rather than from assay-based typing. A freely available public database, intended as a resource for researchers studying the immune response to SARS-CoV-2, is where the repertoires were released.

Participants in the prospective study were enrolled through a virtual design, were aged about 18 to 90 years, and lived in approximately 25 United States geographic areas. In the prospective study, cohorts were assigned on the basis of participant-reported clinical history obtained from a screening survey and a study questionnaire. Recovered participants in ImmuneRACE Cohort 3 were defined by two consecutive negative NP/OP PCR tests, clearance by a healthcare professional, or resolution of symptoms. Mobile phlebotomists in the prospective study collected whole blood, serum and a nasopharyngeal or oropharyngeal swab from every participant. Participants in the prospective study had the option to provide additional blood draws and questionnaires over an approximately 2-month period. Before DNA extraction, blood samples from the prospective study were shipped at room temperature or frozen. TCRbeta CDR3 regions were amplified from genomic DNA by means of the immunoSEQ Assay, a bias-controlled multiplex PCR. The original methods were these. The number of nucleated cells in each sample was estimated by amplification of reference gene primers within the assay. Sequence reads were collapsed and filtered to measure the absolute abundance of every unique TCRbeta CDR3 rearrangement. For each sample, productive Simpson clonality was calculated by taking the square root of Simpson's diversity index across productive rearrangements. TCRdb retrieved this table from immuneACCESS and kept in-frame rearrangements only. Not all clones are present; in checked studies, unresolved V genes account for under half, and no reason is known for the remainder. The V and J calls and the clone size are those of that table, but D and trimming were determined from the DNA. For this sample there are about 360,000 clones; approximately 87% appear just once. Jointly, the top ten make up about 1.5% of the sample.

A note on this clone: Its antigen remains undetermined. One base away there is no much larger clone; base qualities are not given.

V and J are trimmed by 5 bases and 4 bases, and the gene matches miss 10 bases of the junction. The CDR3, from cysteine to phenylalanine, totals 16 residues. Here the CDR3 DNA is all that survives: 48 bases in frame from base 1. Looking up the germline V gene (reference sequence) yields CDR1 SEHNR and CDR2 FQNEAQ. Results the study describes overall, beyond this receptor: How much clinical and demographic metadata was included differed by source and by participant, and the metadata was provided uncurated.

This TCR was recovered from a man aged 30 to 45 who had recovered from COVID-19. Sequencing input: PBMCs or T cells enriched from blood (not recorded which). The rearranged chain carries TRBV7-9 and TRBJ2-7; TRBD1 fits 11 bases in the junction. The DNA is as follows: TGTGCCAGCAGCCAGAGGGAGGGACAGGGGGTATACGAGCAGTACTTC. It specifies CASSQREGQGVYEQYF. With the portions outside the CDR3 filled from the reference TRBV7-9 and TRBJ2-7 genes, the complete variable region becomes DTGVSQNPRHKITKRGQNVTFRCDPISEHNRLYWYRQTLGQGPEFLTYFQNEAQLEKSRLLSDRFSAERPKGSFSTLEIQRTEQGDSAMYLCASSQREGQGVYEQYFGPGTRLTVT.